This TCR beta chain appears in the sequencing data of a study of T cell responses to AZD1222 COVID-19 vaccine (dated by TCRdb to the early 2020s). About the study as a whole: Because spike-specific TCR depth and breadth did not differ between the two schedules, AZD1222 recipients who got a second dose at roughly 4 weeks were pooled with those who got a second dose at roughly 12 weeks. TCR sequencing covered 230 to 250 trial participants: around 210 given two doses of AZD1222 and around 25 given two doses of MenACWY control vaccine. Trial participants were enrolled by age into subgroups of 18-55, 56-69 and 70-plus years, and roughly 150, 30 and 60 TCR-sequenced participants, respectively, were included in these subgroups. The study at large found these results: Conclusions about previously exposed vaccinees are limited, since just a handful of AZD1222 recipients were seropositive for SARS-CoV-2 at baseline. Vaccine-associated CD4 TCRs spanned the whole spike protein, with dominant responses in regions 160-218 and 743-854. Most participants were white British and females outnumbered males, and the authors suggested that clonal diversity may have been underestimated. Nearly half of unique spike-specific TCRs reportedly recognized epitopes outside regions mutated in the B.1.351 and B.1.1.7 variants. Because no samples from the day 14 peak response were available, repertoires could be characterized only after the peak T cell response. After two AZD1222 doses, both the breadth and the depth of spike-specific TCRs were significantly higher than at day 0 and than in MenACWY recipients. The 56-69-year group was small, and its depth increase did not reach significance, likely because of low power.

As regards this clone: Its antigen remains undetermined. No base-level quality is on record; no much larger clone is a single base apart.

This specimen's time point label, per the study, means: baseline before first vaccination. Samples from vaccinated people were obtained from the UK trials COV001 and COV002, which included a single-blind randomized controlled phase 2/3 trial of AZD1222 (ChAdOx1 nCoV-19) in healthy adults. Trial participant PBMC samples were collected at day 0 and day 28 after the second dose for TCRbeta chain sequencing. The CDR3 has 11 amino acids, counting the end cysteine and phenylalanine. Only the CDR3 part of the read is kept: 33 bases, read in frame from the first base. The CDR1 and CDR2 encoded by the germline V gene (reference sequence) are SGHKS and YYEKEE. Trimming costs V 0 bases and J 6 bases, and their ends lie 3 bases apart. The CDR3 regions of human TCRbeta chains were analyzed by immunosequencing. Under the source paper's analysis protocol: TCRs in the repertoires were compared against a reference library of SARS-CoV-2-specific TCRs that had been generated with the MIRA antigen-specificity platform. Breadth was defined as the fraction of unique TCRs that were SARS-CoV-2-associated, and depth was defined as the fraction of total T cells that were SARS-CoV-2-associated. Each spike-specific TCR was assigned to its reactive spike region and to a CD4 or CD8 class using the MIRA data. Log10-transformed breadth and depth values were compared by one-way ANOVA with Sidak's multiple comparisons tests. The table comes from immuneACCESS by way of TCRdb, which keeps in-frame sequences with V and J called. Part of the clones is missing from these tables; in studies checked, under half for an unresolved V gene and the rest for unknown reasons. For V, J and clone size, that table is used; D and trimming come from the DNA. The sample has fewer than 95,000 clones on record, 85% to 90% of them singletons. In total, the top ten clones hold just over 30% of the sample.

Sequenced here: peripheral blood, sampled on day 0 of AZD1222 vaccination. Recombination joined TRBV5-5 with TRBJ1-2; no D gene can be assigned with confidence. This sequence originates from an adult in good health. The CDR3 here reads CASSLVDGYTF. The DNA is as follows: TGTGCCAGCAGCTTGGTAGATGGCTACACCTTC.